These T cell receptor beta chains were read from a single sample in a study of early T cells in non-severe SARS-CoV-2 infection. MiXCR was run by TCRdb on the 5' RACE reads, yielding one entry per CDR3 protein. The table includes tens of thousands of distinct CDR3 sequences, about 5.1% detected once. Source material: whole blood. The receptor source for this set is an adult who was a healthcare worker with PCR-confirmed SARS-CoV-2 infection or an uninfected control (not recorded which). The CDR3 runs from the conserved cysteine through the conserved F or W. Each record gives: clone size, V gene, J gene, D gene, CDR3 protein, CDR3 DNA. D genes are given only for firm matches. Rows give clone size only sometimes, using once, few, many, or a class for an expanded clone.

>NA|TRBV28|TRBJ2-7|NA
CASSIPSYEQYF
TGTGCCAGCAGTATCCCGTCCTACGAGCAGTACTTC
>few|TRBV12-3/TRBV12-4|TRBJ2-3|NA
CASRSGFTDTQYF
TGTGCCAGCCGTTCCGGATTCACAGATACGCAGTATTTT
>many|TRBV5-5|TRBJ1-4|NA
CASSLVGAPNEKLFF
TGTGCCAGCAGCTTGGTTGGGGCTCCTAATGAAAAACTGTTTTTT
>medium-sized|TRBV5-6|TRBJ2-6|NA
CASSLGWHSISSGANVLTF
TGTGCCAGCAGCTTGGGGTGGCACAGTATTTCTTCTGGGGCCAACGTCCTGACTTTC
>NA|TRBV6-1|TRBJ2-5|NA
CASRLQGGETQYF
TGTGCCAGCAGACTACAGGGAGGGGAGACCCAGTACTTC
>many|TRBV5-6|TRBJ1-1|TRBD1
CASSLNRGASGSTEAFF
TGTGCCAGCAGCTTGAACAGGGGTGCAAGCGGGAGCACTGAAGCTTTCTTT
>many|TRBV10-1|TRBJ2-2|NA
CASSESGAGELFF
TGCGCCAGCAGTGAGTCTGGGGCCGGGGAGCTGTTTTTT
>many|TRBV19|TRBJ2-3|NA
CASSMGNAQYF
TGTGCCAGTAGTATGGGTAACGCGCAGTATTTT
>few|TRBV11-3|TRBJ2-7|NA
CASSLGQGQSSYEQYF
TGTGCCAGCAGCCTCGGCCAGGGTCAAAGCTCCTACGAGCAGTACTTC
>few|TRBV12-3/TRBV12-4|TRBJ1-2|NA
CASSLAPLSSYTF
TGTGCCAGCAGTTTAGCGCCACTCTCAAGCTACACCTTC
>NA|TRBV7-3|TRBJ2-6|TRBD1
CASSLVRGPGANVLTF
TGTGCCAGCAGCTTAGTTAGGGGGCCTGGGGCCAACGTCCTGACTTTC
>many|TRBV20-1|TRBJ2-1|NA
CSAADGYNEQFF
TGCAGTGCTGCGGACGGGTACAATGAGCAGTTCTTC
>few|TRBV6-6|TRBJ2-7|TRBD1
CASSYWVPGQGRSSYEQYF
TGTGCCAGCAGTTACTGGGTCCCGGGACAGGGACGAAGCTCCTACGAGCAGTACTTC
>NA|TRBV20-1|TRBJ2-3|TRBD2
CSARDSWGELAEYTDTQYF
TGCAGTGCTAGAGATAGTTGGGGAGAACTAGCGGAATACACAGATACGCAGTATTTT
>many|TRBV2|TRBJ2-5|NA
CASSENWNQGRETQYF
TGTGCCAGCAGTGAAAATTGGAACCAGGGACGGGAGACCCAGTACTTC
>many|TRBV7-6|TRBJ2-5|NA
CASSLVGTQYQETQYF
TGTGCCAGCAGCTTAGTGGGGACCCAATACCAAGAGACCCAGTACTTC
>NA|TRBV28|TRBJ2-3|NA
CASSTPDSSTDTQYF
TGTGCCAGCAGTACTCCGGACTCAAGCACAGATACGCAGTATTTT
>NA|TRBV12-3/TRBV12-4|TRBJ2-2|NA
CASSTTGNTGELFF
TGTGCCAGCAGTACGACAGGGAACACCGGGGAGCTGTTTTTT
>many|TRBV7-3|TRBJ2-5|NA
CASSFYGWSGTQYF
TGTGCCAGCAGCTTTTATGGCTGGTCCGGGACCCAGTACTTC
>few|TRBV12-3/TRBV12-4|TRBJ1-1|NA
CASTWNTEAFF
TGTGCCAGCACTTGGAACACTGAAGCTTTCTTT
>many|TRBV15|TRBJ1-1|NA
CATSRDFVAGGTEAFF
TGTGCCACCAGCAGAGATTTTGTAGCGGGTGGCACTGAAGCTTTCTTT
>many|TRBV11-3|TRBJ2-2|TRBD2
CASSNFGTSGRRTGELFF
TGTGCCAGCAGCAACTTCGGGACTAGCGGGAGGAGGACCGGGGAGCTGTTTTTT
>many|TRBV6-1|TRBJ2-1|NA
CASSEDWGANEQFF
TGTGCCAGCAGTGAAGATTGGGGGGCCAATGAGCAGTTCTTC
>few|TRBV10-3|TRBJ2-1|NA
CAIRGTFSGLNEQFF
TGTGCCATCAGAGGGACTTTCTCAGGTTTGAATGAGCAGTTCTTC
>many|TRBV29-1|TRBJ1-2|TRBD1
CSVEAGQGESGYTF
TGCAGCGTTGAAGCAGGACAGGGAGAAAGTGGCTACACCTTC
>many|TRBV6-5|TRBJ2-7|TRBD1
CASSPPKTGSYEQYF
TGTGCCAGCAGTCCACCCAAGACAGGGAGCTACGAGCAGTACTTC
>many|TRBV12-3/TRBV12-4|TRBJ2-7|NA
CASRDSSSYEQYF
TGTGCCAGCAGGGACTCAAGCTCCTACGAGCAGTACTTC
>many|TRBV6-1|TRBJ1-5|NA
CASSSGSDRFNQPQHF
TGTGCCAGCAGTTCGGGAAGTGACAGATTCAATCAGCCCCAGCATTTT
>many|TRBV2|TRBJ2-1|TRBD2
CASMGPGLAGGVLNEQFF
TGTGCCAGCATGGGCCCGGGACTAGCGGGAGGGGTATTGAATGAGCAGTTCTTC
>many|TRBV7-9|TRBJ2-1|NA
CASRKLQGTEQFF
TGTGCCAGCAGGAAGCTGCAGGGAACTGAGCAGTTCTTC
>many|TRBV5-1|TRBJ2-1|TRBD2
CASSPTGREAEQFF
TGCGCCAGCAGCCCTACAGGGCGGGAGGCAGAGCAGTTCTTC
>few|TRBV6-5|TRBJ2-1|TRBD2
CASSRSSQREYMNEQFF
TGTGCCAGCAGCAGGTCTTCCCAGCGGGAGTATATGAATGAGCAGTTCTTC
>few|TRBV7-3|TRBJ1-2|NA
CASSLLGRYGYTF
TGTGCCAGCAGCTTACTTGGACGGTATGGCTACACCTTC
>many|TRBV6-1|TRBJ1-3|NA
CASSGSRGNTIYF
TGTGCCAGCAGTGGTTCCAGAGGAAACACCATATATTTT
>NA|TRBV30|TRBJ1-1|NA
CAWSALGREAFF
TGTGCCTGGAGTGCCCTCGGAAGGGAAGCTTTCTTT
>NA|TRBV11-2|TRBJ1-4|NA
CASSLGSAGLNEKLFF
TGTGCCAGCAGCTTAGGATCGGCAGGCCTAAATGAAAAACTGTTTTTT
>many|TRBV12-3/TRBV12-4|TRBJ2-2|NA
CASSLQGAGELFF
TGTGCCAGCAGTTTACAAGGGGCCGGGGAGCTGTTTTTT
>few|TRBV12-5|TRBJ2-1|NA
CASAVLNEQFF
TGTGCTAGTGCCGTTCTCAATGAGCAGTTCTTC
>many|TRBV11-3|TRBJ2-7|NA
CASSLAGGSGLYEQYF
TGTGCCAGCAGCTTAGCGGGCGGATCCGGTCTCTACGAGCAGTACTTC
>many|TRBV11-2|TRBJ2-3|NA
CASSPWTDTQYF
TGTGCCAGCAGCCCGTGGACAGATACGCAGTATTTT
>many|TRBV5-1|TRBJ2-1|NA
CASSPGAYYNEQFF
TGCGCCAGCAGCCCGGGGGCGTATTACAATGAGCAGTTCTTC
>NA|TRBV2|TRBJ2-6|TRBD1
CASRVDGTGKTGANVLTF
TGTGCCAGCAGGGTAGACGGGACAGGAAAGACTGGGGCCAACGTCCTGACTTTC
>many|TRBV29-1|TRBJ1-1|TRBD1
CSWLGQGNTEAFF
TGCAGCTGGCTAGGACAGGGGAACACTGAAGCTTTCTTT
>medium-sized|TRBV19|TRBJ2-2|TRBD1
CASSSDRGGGELFF
TGTGCCAGTAGTTCGGACAGGGGTGGCGGGGAGCTGTTTTTT
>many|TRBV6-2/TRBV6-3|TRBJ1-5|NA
CASSQQGDNQPQHF
TGTGCCAGCAGTCAACAGGGCGATAATCAGCCCCAGCATTTT
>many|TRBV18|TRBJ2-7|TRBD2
CASSPAGLAGGEQYF
TGTGCCAGCTCACCAGCGGGACTAGCGGGAGGGGAGCAGTACTTC
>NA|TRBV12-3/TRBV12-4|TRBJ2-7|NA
CASSSGQPSSYEQYF
TGTGCCAGCAGCTCCGGACAGCCTAGCTCCTACGAGCAGTACTTC
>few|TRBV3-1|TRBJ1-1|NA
CASSQDRLGAMAFF
TGTGCCAGCAGCCAAGATCGGCTGGGGGCTATGGCTTTCTTT
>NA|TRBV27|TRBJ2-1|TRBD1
CASRMTGPYNEQFF
TGTGCCAGCCGGATGACAGGGCCTTACAATGAGCAGTTCTTC
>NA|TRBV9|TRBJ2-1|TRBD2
CASSELAGLPNEQFF
TGTGCCAGCAGCGAATTAGCGGGACTGCCCAATGAGCAGTTCTTC